Below, one T cell receptor (beta chain) is given with its context. What it binds is unknown. Selected pancreatic ductal adenocarcinoma patients had undergone surgery without neoadjuvant therapy. CDR3 length equals 18 residues. CDR1 and CDR2 from the germline V gene are MDHEN and SYDVKM. V was trimmed by 4 bases and J by 3 bases, leaving 24 bases between them. The record originates from a study of T cells in pancreatic ductal adenocarcinoma. Assay used: immunoSEQ multiplex PCR; TCRdb lists only in-frame clones, some missing. The sample has about 100,000 clones, roughly 96% seen once; the top ten hold around 2.9%. Study-level points and caveats: Tumor samples had fewer productive templates and approximately 8-fold fewer unique clonotypes than blood.

V and J are TRBV28 and TRBJ1-2; weak D call: TRBD1 (5 bases). Sample: PBMCs. The source is a human donor with pancreatic ductal adenocarcinoma. This CDR3 reads CASSSPLGRAGLHYGYTF. CDR3 nucleotide sequence: TGTGCCAGCAGTTCGCCCCTGGGCAGGGCGGGACTCCACTATGGCTACACCTTC.